The 14 T cell receptor beta chains given below trace back to one sample, sequenced in a study of blood T cell repertoires in COVID-19. Sequencing was performed with immunoSEQ multiplex PCR; in TCRdb, only in-frame clones are kept and a portion is missing. The sample includes roughly 330,000 clones, around nine tenths seen only once; the top ten take about 5%. Sequencing was performed on PBMCs or T cells enriched from blood (not recorded which). These receptors all stem from a man between 25 and 39 years old who had recovered from COVID-19.

This chain connects TRBV4-1 to TRBJ2-7; maybe TRBD1 (5 bases). Trimming pared 1 base from V and 2 bases from J, leaving 6 bases between. The CDR3 length is 13 residues. Germline V gives CDR1 MGHRA, CDR2 YSYEKL. DNA of the CDR3: TGCGCCAGCAGCCAAGGACAGACCTACGAGCAGTACTTC. This codes for CASSQGQTYEQYF.

The rearrangement joins TRBV7-9 to TRBJ2-1; no firm D call. V dropped 2 bases and J dropped 6 bases, with 8 bases sitting between them. Germline CDR1 SEHNR, CDR2 FQNEAQ (reference sequence). The CDR3 is 13 residues long. CDR3 coding DNA: TGTGCCAGCAGCTTACCCCTACGCAATGAGCAGTTCTTC. This sequence encodes CASSLPLRNEQFF.

This chain links TRBV15 with TRBJ1-1, with a weak D call TRBD1 (6 bases). This CDR3 contains 15 residues. Germline CDR1 LNHNV, CDR2 YYDKDF (reference sequence). Trimming removed 5 bases at V and 6 bases at J, with 19 bases between. The CDR3 region has the DNA TGTGCCACCAGCGTAGAGGTTCAAAGGGGGTCTGAAGCTTTCTTT. Translated: CATSVEVQRGSEAFF. Based on the CDR3 plus reference TRBV15 and TRBJ1-1, the full variable domain is DAMVIQNPRYQVTQFGKPVTLSCSQTLNHNVMYWYQQKSSQAPKLLFHYYDKDFNNEADTPDNFQSRRPNTSFCFLDIRSPGLGDTAMYLCATSVEVQRGSEAFFGQGTRLTVV.

CDR3 amino acids: CASSPGLAAAEQYF. The CDR3 DNA reads TGCGCCAGCAGCCCCGGACTAGCGGCGGCCGAGCAGTACTTC. The rearrangement links TRBV5-1 to TRBJ2-7, with TRBD2 matching over 10 bases. V gave up 4 bases and J gave up 6 bases; unmatched junction bases: 7. Germline V gene lookup returns CDR1 SGHRS and CDR2 YFSETQ. This CDR3 spans 14 amino acids. The full variable domain, with the rest looked up from reference TRBV5-1 and TRBJ2-7, is KAGVTQTPRYLIKTRGQQVTLSCSPISGHRSVSWYQQTPGQGLQFLFEYFSETQRNKGNFPGRFSGRQFSNSRSEMNVSTLELGDSALYLCASSPGLAAAEQYFGPGTRLTVT.

V is TRBV6-1 and J is TRBJ1-1; TRBD1 agrees at 7 bases. The V gene's germline CDR1 is MNHNS and CDR2 SASEGT. The CDR3 runs to 17 residues. Trimming removed 1 base from V and 0 bases from J; junction bases left unmatched: 8. The CDR3 region is CASSEELEGQMNTEAFF. CDR3 sequence (DNA): TGTGCCAGCAGTGAAGAACTAGAGGGACAGATGAACACTGAAGCTTTCTTT.

This clone has only one observation. The rearrangement links TRBV20-1 to TRBJ1-5; D may be TRBD1 (5 bases). Germline-derived CDR1 and CDR2 are DFQATT and SNEGSKA (reference sequence). Trimming removed 3 bases at V and 8 bases at J, with 8 bases between. The CDR3 length is 11 residues. The CDR3 loop reads CSASGGEPQHF. CDR3 in DNA: TGCAGTGCTAGCGGGGGGGAGCCCCAGCATTTT.

The chain is built from TRBV6-5 and TRBJ1-3; D unclear. Germline V CDR1 and CDR2: MNHEY, SVGAGI. The CDR3 totals 15 residues. V was clipped by 2 bases and J by 4 bases, with 12 bases between them. The CDR3 DNA reads as TGTGCCAGCAGTTACAGATGGAGTGAAGGAAACACCATATATTTT. It specifies CASSYRWSEGNTIYF.

The gene calls are TRBV5-1 and TRBJ1-2; 7 positions agree with TRBD1. V was pared by 4 bases and J by 4 bases, with 13 bases of the junction left unmatched. From germline, CDR1 is SGHRS and CDR2 YFSETQ. CDR3 size: 16 residues. The CDR3 coding sequence is TGCGCCAGCAGCCAGGTGGTAGGGGGCGCAGTCTATGGCTACACCTTC. Translated: CASSQVVGGAVYGYTF.

The chain recombines TRBV27 with TRBJ2-3; TRBD1 matches at 8 bases. The CDR3 has 17 amino acids. With 4 bases clipped from V and 2 bases from J, the junction kept 11 bases outside the gene matches. CDR1 is MNHEY and CDR2 is SMNVEV in the germline V gene (reference sequence). CDR3 residues: CASSYLDRERNTDTQYF. As DNA, the CDR3 is TGTGCCAGCAGTTACTTGGACAGGGAGCGAAACACAGATACGCAGTATTTT.

The chain combines TRBV27 with TRBJ2-7; D is perhaps TRBD1 (5 bases). The CDR3 loop spans 13 amino acids. Trimming pared 3 bases from V and 5 bases from J, leaving 11 bases between. Germline V gene data show CDR1 as MNHEY and CDR2 as SMNVEV (reference sequence). CDR3 DNA: TGTGCCAGCAGTTTTCTTCAGGGTGACGAGCAGTACTTC. Protein sequence: CASSFLQGDEQYF.

This clone appeared a single time. The V gene is TRBV6-5, the J gene TRBJ2-1, with 7 bases that match TRBD1. Germline CDR1 and CDR2: MNHEY and SVGAGI. The CDR3 is made up of 14 amino acids. J gave up 3 bases and V 4 bases, and 3 bases lay outside the gene matches. The CDR3 reads CASSFGTVYNEQFF. Written as DNA, the CDR3 is TGTGCCAGCAGTTTCGGGACAGTCTACAATGAGCAGTTCTTC.

The DNA for the CDR3 is TGTGCCAGCAGCCAAAGGTTGGGAGATACTAACTATGGCTACACCTTC. Encoded protein: CASSQRLGDTNYGYTF. The rearrangement links TRBV14 to TRBJ1-2; D not certain. The CDR3 is 16 residues long. With 2 bases removed from V and 0 bases from J, the gap between germline ends came to 13 bases. Germline V gene lookup returns CDR1 SGHDN and CDR2 FVKESK. The whole variable domain, remainder taken from reference TRBV14 and TRBJ1-2, is EAGVTQFPSHSVIEKGQTVTLRCDPISGHDNLYWYRRVMGKEIKFLLHFVKESKQDESGMPNNRFLAERTGGTYSTLKVQPAELEDSGVYFCASSQRLGDTNYGYTFGSGTRLTVV.

The J gene is TRBJ1-3, the V gene TRBV5-1, with D unclear. CDR1 and CDR2 (germline): SGHRS, YFSETQ. V was cut by 0 bases and J by 0 bases, with 7 bases left in between. The CDR3 is made up of 15 amino acids. DNA for the CDR3: TGCGCCAGCAGCTTGGAATCCTTCTCTGGAAACACCATATATTTT. Protein: CASSLESFSGNTIYF. Full variable domain (missing parts from reference TRBV5-1 and TRBJ1-3): KAGVTQTPRYLIKTRGQQVTLSCSPISGHRSVSWYQQTPGQGLQFLFEYFSETQRNKGNFPGRFSGRQFSNSRSEMNVSTLELGDSALYLCASSLESFSGNTIYFGEGSWLTVV.

As concerns this clone: The sample contains more than one DNA sequence encoding this CDR3. CDR3 sequence: CASSLSGGPGELFF. Here the CDR3 DNA reads TGTGCCAGCAGTTTATCCGGGGGGCCCGGGGAGCTGTTTTTT. This chain connects TRBV27 to TRBJ2-2; D may be TRBD2 (7 bases). The V gene lost 0 bases and the J gene lost 6 bases, with 8 bases spanning the gap. Germline lookup yields CDR1 MNHEY and CDR2 SMNVEV (reference sequence). The CDR3 length is 14 residues.